A single sample gave rise to the 13 T cell receptor beta chains below, sequenced in a study of T cells after yellow fever vaccination. MiXCR, run by TCRdb on the 5' RACE reads, gives a single entry per CDR3 protein. The sample has 100,000 to 150,000 distinct CDR3 sequences, about 6.8% seen once. The sequencing here drew on CD4+ T cells sorted from PBMCs, taken about 41 days after the first yellow fever vaccination. The receptors were sampled from a man aged 18-30 years who received the YFV17D yellow fever vaccine.

The table lists this clonotype with many counts. V and J are TRBV7-8 and TRBJ2-3; D call uncertain. Trimming removed 6 bases at V and 4 bases at J, with 11 bases between. The germline V gene encodes CDR1 SGHVS and CDR2 FQNEAQ. CDR3 length: 13 residues. The CDR3 spells CASRASLSDTQYF. The DNA of the CDR3 is TGTGCCAGCAGGGCCTCACTATCAGATACGCAGTATTTT.

The table lists this clonotype with many counts. The rearrangement uses TRBV20-1 and TRBJ2-4; a possible D gene is TRBD2 (5 bases). Germline V gives CDR1 DFQATT, CDR2 SNEGSKA (reference sequence). This CDR3 is built from 13 residues. V lost 3 bases and J 8 bases, leaving 14 bases between the germline ends. CDR3 residues: CSARDGIRDIQYF. Here the CDR3 DNA reads TGCAGTGCTAGGGACGGGATTCGGGACATTCAGTACTTC.

This clonotype was counted ten times or more. The rearrangement joins TRBV7-2 to TRBJ2-2, with 14 positions matching TRBD2. Germline loops: CDR1 SGHTA, CDR2 FQGNSA. J was trimmed by 9 bases and V by 4 bases; bases with no gene match: 10. This CDR3 has 17 amino acids. The CDR3 DNA follows: TGTGCCAGCAGCTCAAGGACTAGCGGGGGGTCCCTTAGGGAGCTGTTTTTT. It encodes CASSSRTSGGSLRELFF.

The chain carries TRBV28 and TRBJ2-3; D is unclear. The V end was cut by 8 bases, the J end by 1 base, with 7 bases between. CDR1 and CDR2 from the germline V gene are MDHEN and SYDVKM. The CDR3 is 12 residues long. This CDR3 reads CASGWGTDTQYF. For the CDR3, the DNA is TGTGCCAGCGGGTGGGGCACAGATACGCAGTATTTT. The whole variable domain, filled in from reference TRBV28 and TRBJ2-3, reads DVKVTQSSRYLVKRTGEKVFLECVQDMDHENMFWYRQDPGLGLRLIYFSYDVKMKEKGDIPEGYSVSREKKERFSLILESASTNQTSMYLCASGWGTDTQYFGPGTRLTVL.

In its sample, this clonotype was seen many times. This chain connects TRBV4-3 to TRBJ1-3; possibly TRBD1 for D (6 bases). Germline V gene lookup returns CDR1 LGHNA and CDR2 YSLEER. The CDR3 consists of 17 residues. The ends were cut back, 0 bases at V and 0 bases at J, with 12 bases in the middle. DNA for the CDR3: TGCGCCAGCAGCCAAGACGGGACACTCAGCTCTGGAAACACCATATATTTT. Its translation is CASSQDGTLSSGNTIYF.

In its sample, this clonotype was seen many times. V is TRBV2 and J is TRBJ1-5; D is possibly TRBD1 (5 bases). The CDR3 is 15 amino acids. Germline V lookup: CDR1 SNHLY, CDR2 FYNNEI. V lost 5 bases, J lost 7 bases, and 18 bases lay in between. CDR3 in amino acids: CASSRGRVPGQPQHF. The CDR3 DNA reads TGTGCCAGCAGTCGCGGCAGGGTTCCGGGGCAGCCCCAGCATTTT.

This clonotype was seen repeatedly, ten times or more. The J gene is TRBJ2-7, the V gene TRBV30; D might be TRBD2 (6 bases). From germline, CDR1 is GTSNPN and CDR2 SVGIG (reference sequence). The CDR3 loop spans 12 amino acids. Between the trimmed V and J ends, which lost 6 bases and 0 bases, there was a span of 9 bases. The DNA of the CDR3 is TGTGCCTGCCCCGGGGGCTCCTACGAGCAGTACTTC. Translation: CACPGGSYEQYF.

The gene calls are TRBV25-1 and TRBJ1-6; D is unresolved. The V end was cut by 3 bases, the J end by 7 bases, with 10 bases between. Germline CDR1 and CDR2: MGHDK and SYGVNS. This CDR3 has 14 amino acids. The CDR3, as DNA: TGTGCCAGCAGTGATGTCACGAAGAATTCACCCCTCCACTTT. Residues: CASSDVTKNSPLHF.

The chain has TRBV3-1 and TRBJ1-5; D is unclear. The CDR3 contains 12 residues. The germline V gene has CDR1 LGHDT and CDR2 YNNKEL (reference sequence). Between the trimmed V and J ends, which lost 3 bases and 6 bases, there was a span of 6 bases. The CDR3 nucleotides read TGTGCCAGCAGCCAGTTTGGTCAGCCCCAGCATTTT. This sequence encodes CASSQFGQPQHF.

The sample holds a few counts of this clonotype. The rearrangement joins TRBV7-2 to TRBJ2-3, with TRBD2 as a possible D gene (5 bases). The germline CDR1 and CDR2 sequences are SGHTA and FQGNSA. Trimming took off 2 bases at V and 4 bases at J, with 10 bases between the two ends. The CDR3 is 14 amino acids. The CDR3 sequence is CASSLRRSADTQYF. CDR3 coding DNA: TGTGCCAGCAGCTTAAGGAGGTCGGCAGATACGCAGTATTTT.

Only a few counts were recorded for this clonotype. The chain joins TRBV4-3 to TRBJ2-6; D gene unclear. V gave up 1 base and J gave up 1 base, with 8 bases separating them. Germline CDR1 reads LGHNA; CDR2 reads YSLEER. The CDR3 covers 16 residues. CDR3 in DNA: TGCGCCAGCAGCCAAGTTTGGGGATCTGGGGCCAACGTCCTGACTTTC. Protein sequence: CASSQVWGSGANVLTF.

At least ten counts were recorded for this clonotype. V and J are TRBV20-1 and TRBJ2-5; D is unclear. Germline V CDR1 and CDR2: DFQATT, SNEGSKA (reference sequence). Trimming left V 3 bases short and J 2 bases short, with 10 bases between. The CDR3 contains 13 residues. The CDR3 DNA follows: TGCAGTGCTAGTCAGGCTCCGCAAGAGACCCAGTACTTC. It is translated as CSASQAPQETQYF.

This clonotype was seen at least ten times. The chain is built from TRBV12-3 or TRBV12-4 and TRBJ2-5; the D call may be TRBD1 or TRBD2 (5 bases each). The CDR3 runs to 15 residues. The ends were cut back, 6 bases at V and 4 bases at J, with 18 bases in the middle. Written as DNA, the CDR3 is TGTGCCAGCAGCCCCTCCGGGACGGTTGGAGAGACCCAGTACTTC. Translation: CASSPSGTVGETQYF.